The 21 T cell receptor beta chains below all came from one sample that was sequenced in a study of shared clonotypes between healthy human individuals. Clones were sequenced by immunoSEQ multiplex PCR, and TCRdb holds only the in-frame ones, with some missing. The table has 2,500,000 or so clones, under 95% seen once. The source material was naive CD4+ T cells from PBMCs. Indicated subset: CD45RA+ positively selected. These receptors were taken from a man younger than 35 in good health. Some clones in this sample may be carry-over from other donors' samples.

A note on this clone: The sample contains more than one DNA sequence encoding this CDR3. The genes are TRBV30 and TRBJ2-5; 8 bases are shared with TRBD2. The CDR3 extends over 13 amino acids. Germline CDR1 GTSNPN, CDR2 SVGIG (reference sequence). V dropped 0 bases and J dropped 5; count of bases not matched to a gene: 2. The CDR3 spells CAWSVGGGETQYF. The CDR3 nucleotides read TGTGCCTGGAGTGTGGGCGGGGGGGAGACCCAGTACTTC.

This rearrangement joins TRBV27 to TRBJ2-7; unclear D gene. Germline V gene data show CDR1 as MNHEY and CDR2 as SMNVEV (reference sequence). The V gene lost 2 bases and the J gene lost 0 bases, with 11 bases spanning the gap. The CDR3 has 15 amino acids. For the CDR3, the DNA is TGTGCCAGCAGTTTAACGGCGTTTTACTCCTACGAGCAGTACTTC. Protein product: CASSLTAFYSYEQYF.

On this clone: Other DNA sequences in this specimen translate into the identical CDR3. The chain is built from TRBV10-3 and TRBJ2-1; 7 nucleotides align to TRBD2. The CDR3 covers 14 residues. After removal of 4 bases from V and 2 bases from J, the junction contained 2 bases not matched to a gene. The germline gives CDR1 ENHRY, CDR2 SYGVKD. CDR3 nucleotides: TGTGCCATCAGTGGCGGGAGTGCCTACAATGAGCAGTTCTTC. It yields the protein CAISGGSAYNEQFF.

In this sample, this clone turned up once. The J gene is TRBJ2-2, the V gene TRBV5-4; 14 bases fit TRBD2. Germline trimming cut 0 bases from V and 6 bases from J; bases unmatched to any gene: 4. Germline V gene sequence: CDR1 SGHNT, CDR2 YYREEE (reference sequence). This CDR3 is 17 amino acids long. The CDR3 DNA reads as TGTGCCAGCAGCTTGGGGGGACTAGCGGGAGTCGCCGGGGAGCTGTTTTTT. Translating it yields CASSLGGLAGVAGELFF.

The chain combines TRBV14 with TRBJ2-7; D gene uncertain. V gave up 4 bases and J gave up 3 bases, with 4 bases separating them. The CDR3 has 11 amino acids. Germline lookup yields CDR1 SGHDN and CDR2 FVKESK. CDR3: CASSLFYEQYF. DNA for the CDR3: TGTGCCAGCAGCCTCTTCTACGAGCAGTACTTC. Full variable domain (remainder filled in from reference TRBV14 and TRBJ2-7): EAGVTQFPSHSVIEKGQTVTLRCDPISGHDNLYWYRRVMGKEIKFLLHFVKESKQDESGMPNNRFLAERTGGTYSTLKVQPAELEDSGVYFCASSLFYEQYFGPGTRLTVT.

This clone has just one count. The V and J genes are TRBV28 and TRBJ2-7; D is possibly TRBD2 (5 bases). CDR1 and CDR2 from the germline V gene are MDHEN and SYDVKM. This CDR3 is built from 14 residues. Trimming pared 6 bases from V and 4 bases from J, leaving 16 bases between. The CDR3 region is CASRPLSGPYEQYF. Written as DNA, the CDR3 is TGTGCCAGCAGGCCACTAAGCGGCCCTTACGAGCAGTACTTC. The variable domain in full, completed from reference TRBV28 and TRBJ2-7, reads DVKVTQSSRYLVKRTGEKVFLECVQDMDHENMFWYRQDPGLGLRLIYFSYDVKMKEKGDIPEGYSVSREKKERFSLILESASTNQTSMYLCASRPLSGPYEQYFGPGTRLTVT.

The chain is built from TRBV11-2 and TRBJ2-7; 9 bases are a match to TRBD1. The CDR3 covers 14 residues. V was clipped by 6 bases and J by 4 bases; unmatched bases: 7. The germline CDR1 and CDR2 sequences are SGHAT and FQNNGV. The CDR3 DNA follows: TGTGCCAGCAGTTATACAGGGGGCACTTACGAGCAGTACTTC. This translates into CASSYTGGTYEQYF. The whole variable domain, filled in from reference TRBV11-2 and TRBJ2-7, reads EAGVAQSPRYKIIEKRQSVAFWCNPISGHATLYWYQQILGQGPKLLIQFQNNGVVDDSQLPKDRFSAERLKGVDSTLKIQPAKLEDSAVYLCASSYTGGTYEQYFGPGTRLTVT.

This clone was counted once. V usage is TRBV19 and J usage is TRBJ1-2, with a weak D call TRBD1 (6 bases). Trimming pared 6 bases from V and 3 bases from J, leaving 23 bases between. CDR3 size: 17 residues. Germline V lookup: CDR1 LNHDA, CDR2 SQIVND (reference sequence). The CDR3 reads CASSKIIGGGGDYGYTF. The CDR3 DNA is TGTGCCAGTAGCAAAATAATCGGGGGCGGCGGGGACTATGGCTACACCTTC.

The chain recombines TRBV5-1 with TRBJ2-3; 14 bases line up with TRBD2. The CDR3 loop spans 17 amino acids. Per germline, CDR1 SGHRS and CDR2 YFSETQ. Unmatched junction bases numbered 6, after V lost 4 bases and J lost 2 bases. The CDR3: CASSPRLAGGITDTQYF. The DNA of the CDR3 is TGCGCCAGCAGCCCCCGACTAGCGGGAGGGATCACAGATACGCAGTATTTT.

This chain links TRBV28 with TRBJ2-5; D is ambiguous. Germline V lookup: CDR1 MDHEN, CDR2 SYDVKM. This CDR3 has 13 amino acids. Trimming removed 3 bases from V and 5 bases from J, with 10 bases in between. The CDR3 DNA is TGTGCCAGCAGTTTGGTCGCGTTGGAGACCCAGTACTTC. The encoded protein is CASSLVALETQYF.

The rearrangement uses TRBV4-3 and TRBJ2-5; 13 bases are a match to TRBD2. The J call may be wrong; the DNA end is better matched by TRBJ2-7. The CDR3 covers 16 residues. Germline V gene lookup returns CDR1 LGHNA and CDR2 YSLEER. Here the CDR3 DNA reads TGCGCCAGCAGCCCTCTTAGGACTAGCGGGAGCTACGAGCAGTACTTC. It codes for CASSPLRTSGSYEQYF.

The chain links TRBV5-4 to TRBJ1-2; perhaps TRBD1 as D (6 bases). The CDR3 is 16 residues long. Trimming cost V 4 bases and J 7 bases, with 23 bases left between them. Germline CDR1 and CDR2: SGHNT and YYREEE (reference sequence). The CDR3 DNA follows: TGTGCCAGCAGCCTGGGCTCTGGGGGGCGCGTGGGTGGCTACACCTTC. Translation: CASSLGSGGRVGGYTF. Full variable domain (rest looked up from reference TRBV5-4 and TRBJ1-2): ETGVTQSPTHLIKTRGQQVTLRCSSQSGHNTVSWYQQALGQGPQFIFQYYREEENGRGNFPPRFSGLQFPNYSSELNVNALELDDSALYLCASSLGSGGRVGGYTFGSGTRLTVV.

CDR3 protein: CASSELSGIIRNTEAFF. The CDR3 nucleotides are TGTGCCAGCAGTGAACTATCGGGAATAATTCGGAACACTGAAGCTTTCTTT. This chain links TRBV6-1 with TRBJ1-1, with D uncertain. The CDR3 is 17 residues long. Germline assignment: CDR1 MNHNS and CDR2 SASEGT. V dropped 2 bases and J dropped 1 base, with 17 bases sitting between them.

V usage is TRBV2 and J usage is TRBJ2-1; TRBD2 aligns across 8 bases. The germline V gene encodes CDR1 SNHLY and CDR2 FYNNEI. Trimming at V came to 6 bases and at J to 7 bases, leaving 8 bases not matched to a gene. This CDR3 is 14 amino acids long. In DNA form, the CDR3 reads TGTGCCAGCAGCCCCGCTGGCGGGAGGAATGAGCAGTTCTTC. Protein sequence: CASSPAGGRNEQFF.

This clone has only one observation. The chain joins TRBV7-8 to TRBJ1-1; D call uncertain. The CDR3 covers 13 residues. Trimming shortened V by 5 bases and J by 3 bases, and 10 bases separated the two germline ends. Germline V lookup: CDR1 SGHVS, CDR2 FQNEAQ. The CDR3 sequence is CASSQMGYTEAFF. In nucleotides, the CDR3 is TGTGCCAGCAGCCAGATGGGGTACACTGAAGCTTTCTTT.

This chain connects TRBV9 to TRBJ2-1; no reliable D call. In germline, CDR1 is SGDLS, CDR2 YYNGEE. This CDR3 has 13 amino acids. V was cut by 0 bases and J by 9 bases, with 10 bases left in between. As DNA, the CDR3 is TGTGCCAGCAGCGTAGAGCATGGCGGTGAGCAGTTCTTC. This translates into CASSVEHGGEQFF.

The V call is TRBV28, the J call TRBJ1-4, with D possibly TRBD1 on 6 matching bases. Germline V CDR1 and CDR2: MDHEN, SYDVKM. Trimming removed 5 bases at V and 0 bases at J, with 10 bases between. The CDR3 is 15 amino acids. CDR3 region: CASSVYRATNEKLFF. CDR3 sequence (DNA): TGTGCCAGCAGTGTCTACAGGGCAACTAATGAAAAACTGTTTTTT.

The chain recombines TRBV28 with TRBJ2-7; tentative D call: TRBD1 (6 bases). Deletions cut 1 base from V and 3 bases from J, with 16 bases between. This CDR3 is 16 amino acids long. Per the germline V gene, CDR1 is MDHEN and CDR2 is SYDVKM. Here the CDR3 reads CASSLYGGRGVYEQYF. The CDR3 DNA reads TGTGCCAGCAGTTTATATGGGGGCCGGGGCGTCTACGAGCAGTACTTC.

The chain combines TRBV28 with TRBJ1-2, with D possibly being TRBD1 (6 bases). The CDR3 is 13 residues long. V gave up 10 bases and J gave up 0 bases, with 12 bases separating them. The germline CDR1 and CDR2 sequences are MDHEN and SYDVKM. Written as DNA, the CDR3 is TGTGCCACCCGGGACACCACTAACTATGGCTACACCTTC. This codes for CATRDTTNYGYTF.

This clone showed up just once. The CDR3 DNA reads TGTGCCAGCAGCCGGCGTGGACAGGGTGTCACTGAAGCTTTCTTT. It codes for CASSRRGQGVTEAFF. The rearrangement uses TRBV11-2 and TRBJ1-1, with 8 bases aligning to TRBD1. V dropped 5 bases and J dropped 4; count of bases not matched to a gene: 9. The CDR3 loop spans 15 amino acids. In germline, CDR1 is SGHAT, CDR2 FQNNGV.

The genes are TRBV11-1 and TRBJ1-2; D might be TRBD1 (5 bases). V was clipped by 5 bases and J by 1 base, with 5 bases between them. This CDR3 spans 12 amino acids. Germline assignment: CDR1 SGHAT and CDR2 FQDESV (reference sequence). The CDR3 DNA follows: TGTGCCAGCAGCCAGGGTAACTATGGCTACACCTTC. Its protein product is CASSQGNYGYTF.